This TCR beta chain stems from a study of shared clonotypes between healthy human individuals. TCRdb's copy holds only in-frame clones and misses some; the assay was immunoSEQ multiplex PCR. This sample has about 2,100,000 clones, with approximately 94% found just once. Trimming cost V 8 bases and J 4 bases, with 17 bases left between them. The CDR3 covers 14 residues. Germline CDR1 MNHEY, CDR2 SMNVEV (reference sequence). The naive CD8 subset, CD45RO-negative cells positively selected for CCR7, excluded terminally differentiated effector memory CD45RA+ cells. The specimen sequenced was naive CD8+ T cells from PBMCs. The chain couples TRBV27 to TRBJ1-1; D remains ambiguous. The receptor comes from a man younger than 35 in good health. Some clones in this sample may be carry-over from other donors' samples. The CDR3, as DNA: TGTGCCAGCCAACTCACTAGTAAATCCACTGAAGCTTTCTTT. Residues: CASQLTSKSTEAFF.